These 23 T cell receptor beta chains were sequenced from one sample in a study of T cell responses to AZD1222 COVID-19 vaccine. The data were produced by immunoSEQ multiplex PCR, yet TCRdb's version contains in-frame clones alone and is incomplete. This table holds over 75,000 clones, 80% to 90% found once. The input for sequencing was peripheral blood, taken 28 days after the second AZD1222 dose. All receptors derive from an adult who received the AZD1222 COVID-19 vaccine.

This chain joins TRBV6-2 or TRBV6-3 and TRBJ2-7, with 8 bases lining up with TRBD1. Trimming cost V 0 bases and J 1 base; bases outside gene matches: 5. Germline loops: CDR1 MNHEY, CDR2 SVGEGT. CDR3 length equals 16 residues. For the CDR3, the DNA is TGTGCCAGCAGTTACTCGATCGGACAGGGTTCCTACGAGCAGTACTTC. Amino acids: CASSYSIGQGSYEQYF.

This chain links TRBV28 with TRBJ2-6; TRBD1 is a possible D gene (6 bases). The germline V gene has CDR1 MDHEN and CDR2 SYDVKM. This CDR3 is 15 amino acids long. V lost 6 bases and J 2 bases, leaving 11 bases between the germline ends. In nucleotides, the CDR3 is TGTGCCAGCAGCTACACAGGGACTGGGGCCAACGTCCTGACTTTC. It yields the protein CASSYTGTGANVLTF.

The J gene is TRBJ2-7, the V gene TRBV5-1; TRBD2 aligns across 16 bases. V gave up 4 bases and J gave up 4 bases; unmatched junction bases: 5. The CDR3 loop spans 16 amino acids. CDR1 and CDR2 (germline): SGHRS, YFSETQ. CDR3 nucleotide sequence: TGCGCCAGCAGCAAGGGACTAGCGGGAGGGGGGTACGAGCAGTACTTC. Amino acids: CASSKGLAGGGYEQYF.

The V gene is TRBV6-2 or TRBV6-3, the J gene TRBJ1-2; no reliable D call. This CDR3 spans 12 amino acids. CDR1 and CDR2 (germline): MNHEY, SVGEGT. With 6 bases removed from V and 5 bases from J, the gap between germline ends came to 10 bases. The CDR3 spells CASSLRGYGYTF. The DNA of the CDR3 is TGTGCCAGCAGCCTCCGGGGTTATGGCTACACCTTC.

The chain carries TRBV18 and TRBJ1-1; weak D call: TRBD1 (6 bases). V was cut by 3 bases and J by 7 bases, with 21 bases left in between. Per germline, CDR1 KGHSH and CDR2 LQKENI. This CDR3 spans 16 amino acids. CDR3 sequence: CASSPRQVGVNDEAFF. In nucleotides, the CDR3 is TGTGCCAGCTCACCTAGACAGGTAGGAGTGAACGATGAAGCTTTCTTT. Using reference TRBV18 and TRBJ1-1 for the parts outside the CDR3, the full variable domain is NAGVMQNPRHLVRRRGQEARLRCSPMKGHSHVYWYRQLPEEGLKFMVYLQKENIIDESGMPKERFSAEFPKEGPSILRIQQVVRGDSAAYFCASSPRQVGVNDEAFFGQGTRLTVV.

J is TRBJ2-3 and V is TRBV7-3; no firm D call. Germline CDR1 SGHTA, CDR2 FQGTGA. The CDR3 runs to 14 residues. Trimming removed 5 bases from V and 0 bases from J, with 9 bases in between. The DNA of the CDR3 is TGTGCCAGCAGCCGGAGCTCTAGCACAGATACGCAGTATTTT. Its protein product is CASSRSSSTDTQYF.

This sequence joins TRBV9 and TRBJ1-2; D gene ambiguous. CDR1 is SGDLS and CDR2 is YYNGEE in the germline V gene. V gave up 6 bases and J gave up 1 base, with 7 bases separating them. This CDR3 spans 12 amino acids. CDR3 in amino acids: CASKRDNYGYTF. For the CDR3, the DNA is TGTGCCAGCAAGAGAGATAACTATGGCTACACCTTC.

The V and J genes are TRBV4-3 and TRBJ1-2; no clear D. The CDR3 contains 17 residues. Germline V gene lookup returns CDR1 LGHNA and CDR2 YSLEER. V was shortened by 0 bases and J by 0 bases, with 14 bases between the two germline ends. In DNA, the CDR3 is TGCGCCAGCAGCCAAGAGGGGTTTCTCGATTCTAACTATGGCTACACCTTC. It codes for CASSQEGFLDSNYGYTF.

V is TRBV11-1 and J is TRBJ2-5; no definite D call. Per germline, CDR1 SGHAT and CDR2 FQDESV (reference sequence). V was shortened by 2 bases and J by 2 bases, with 6 bases between the two germline ends. The CDR3 totals 13 residues. The CDR3 DNA reads as TGTGCCAGCAGCTTACCTACACAAGAGACCCAGTACTTC. This encodes CASSLPTQETQYF.

The rearrangement links TRBV9 to TRBJ1-5; weak D call: TRBD1 (6 bases). The CDR3 loop spans 16 amino acids. The V end lost 2 bases, the J end lost 3 bases, and 15 bases lay between the germline ends. Per the germline V gene, CDR1 is SGDLS and CDR2 is YYNGEE. CDR3 DNA sequence: TGTGCCAGCAGCGTGGGGGCTGGGACCGCCAATCAGCCCCAGCATTTT. Its protein is CASSVGAGTANQPQHF. Together with reference TRBV9 and TRBJ1-5, the CDR3 gives the full variable domain: DSGVTQTPKHLITATGQRVTLRCSPRSGDLSVYWYQQSLDQGLQFLIQYYNGEERAKGNILERFSAQQFPDLHSELNLSSLELGDSALYFCASSVGAGTANQPQHFGDGTRLSIL.

The chain has TRBV9 and TRBJ2-3, with D possibly being TRBD1 or TRBD2 (5 bases each). V lost 6 bases, J lost 0 bases, and 14 bases lay in between. CDR1 is SGDLS and CDR2 is YYNGEE in the germline V gene. This CDR3 has 15 residues. DNA of the CDR3: TGTGCCAGCACTGCCGGGGCGGGTAGCACAGATACGCAGTATTTT. This translates into CASTAGAGSTDTQYF.

The chain carries TRBV4-1 and TRBJ1-3, with 9 nucleotides matching TRBD1. The J segment lost 0 bases and the V segment lost 3 bases, leaving 6 bases of the junction unmatched. Germline CDR1 MGHRA, CDR2 YSYEKL. The CDR3 runs to 17 residues. The DNA of the CDR3 is TGCGCCAGCAGCCAGCGGGACAGGGCGAACTCTGGAAACACCATATATTTT. Amino acids: CASSQRDRANSGNTIYF.

The chain couples TRBV30 to TRBJ1-1; TRBD1 aligns across 7 bases. Trimming at V came to 3 bases and at J to 0 bases, leaving 4 bases not matched to a gene. Germline CDR1 is GTSNPN and CDR2 is SVGIG (reference sequence). The CDR3 length is 14 residues. Here the CDR3 DNA reads TGTGCCTGGAGCAGGGGGAACCTGAACACTGAAGCTTTCTTT. Encoded protein: CAWSRGNLNTEAFF.

In this sample, this clone turned up once. The chain employs TRBV28 and TRBJ1-4; D may be TRBD1 (5 bases). The CDR3 is 15 residues long. Germline CDR1 and CDR2: MDHEN and SYDVKM. Trimming pared 2 bases from V and 4 bases from J, leaving 11 bases between. CDR3 in amino acids: CASSLGAGDNEKLFF. The CDR3 coding sequence is TGTGCCAGCAGTTTAGGGGCAGGAGATAATGAAAAACTGTTTTTT. The complete variable domain, with remaining parts taken from reference TRBV28 and TRBJ1-4, reads DVKVTQSSRYLVKRTGEKVFLECVQDMDHENMFWYRQDPGLGLRLIYFSYDVKMKEKGDIPEGYSVSREKKERFSLILESASTNQTSMYLCASSLGAGDNEKLFFGSGTQLSVL.

This clone was detected only a few times. V is TRBV5-6 and J is TRBJ2-1, with 7 nucleotides matching TRBD2. With 1 base clipped from V and 0 bases from J, the junction kept 13 bases outside the gene matches. The CDR3 sequence is 19 residues long. The V gene's germline CDR1 is SGHDT and CDR2 YYEEEE. The CDR3 DNA follows: TGTGCCAGCAGCTTGTGGGCTTTAGCGGGCTTAAGCTCCTACAATGAGCAGTTCTTC. This translates into CASSLWALAGLSSYNEQFF. The complete variable domain, with remaining parts taken from reference TRBV5-6 and TRBJ2-1, reads DAGVTQSPTHLIKTRGQQVTLRCSPKSGHDTVSWYQQALGQGPQFIFQYYEEEERQRGNFPDRFSGHQFPNYSSELNVNALLLGDSALYLCASSLWALAGLSSYNEQFFGPGTRLTVL.

This clone occurred a few times. The V and J genes are TRBV7-9 and TRBJ1-1; 7 positions agree with TRBD1. CDR1 and CDR2 (germline): SEHNR, FQNEAQ (reference sequence). Unmatched junction bases numbered 14, after V lost 5 bases and J lost 11 bases. The CDR3 totals 14 residues. CDR3 residues: CASSQLGRGRGAFF. The CDR3 bases are TGTGCCAGCAGCCAGTTGGGAAGGGGGCGCGGGGCTTTCTTT.

CDR3 nucleotide sequence: TGCGCCAGCAGCCGGGACACTCATCAGCCCCAGCATTTT. This encodes CASSRDTHQPQHF. The chain uses TRBV4-1 and TRBJ1-5, with TRBD1 as a possible D gene (6 bases). CDR1 and CDR2 (germline): MGHRA, YSYEKL. Trimming stripped 4 bases from V and 5 bases from J, with 9 bases between. The CDR3 extends over 13 amino acids.

This clone came up a few times. The chain is built from TRBV28 and TRBJ2-3; no firm D call. The germline gives CDR1 MDHEN, CDR2 SYDVKM. CDR3 size: 13 residues. The V gene lost 3 bases and the J gene lost 4 bases, with 8 bases spanning the gap. The CDR3 sequence is CASSFSDPDTQYF. CDR3 bases: TGTGCCAGCAGTTTCTCGGATCCAGATACGCAGTATTTT. The complete variable domain, with remaining parts taken from reference TRBV28 and TRBJ2-3, reads DVKVTQSSRYLVKRTGEKVFLECVQDMDHENMFWYRQDPGLGLRLIYFSYDVKMKEKGDIPEGYSVSREKKERFSLILESASTNQTSMYLCASSFSDPDTQYFGPGTRLTVL.

This chain connects TRBV19 to TRBJ1-4; TRBD1 agrees at 10 bases. The CDR3 runs to 16 residues. The V gene's germline CDR1 is LNHDA and CDR2 SQIVND (reference sequence). With V trimmed by 7 bases and J by 1 base, 6 bases remained unmatched. CDR3 in DNA: TGTGCCAGTAACGACAGGGGGCGAGAAACTAATGAAAAACTGTTTTTT. Translating gives CASNDRGRETNEKLFF.

The chain carries TRBV2 and TRBJ1-3, with D unresolved. The CDR3 is made up of 12 amino acids. From germline, CDR1 is SNHLY and CDR2 FYNNEI. V shed 3 bases and J shed 2 bases, with 2 bases lying between them. The CDR3 DNA reads as TGTGCCAGCAGTGAGGCTGGAAACACCATATATTTT. The encoded protein is CASSEAGNTIYF. Complete variable domain (other parts from reference TRBV2 and TRBJ1-3): EPEVTQTPSHQVTQMGQEVILRCVPISNHLYFYWYRQILGQKVEFLVSFYNNEISEKSEIFDDQFSVERPDGSNFTLKIRSTKLEDSAMYFCASSEAGNTIYFGEGSWLTVV.

For the CDR3, the DNA is TGCGCCAGCAGCGTTGGGACAGGGGGCTCGGAGGACACTGAAGCTTTCTTT. Its protein is CASSVGTGGSEDTEAFF. The chain couples TRBV5-1 to TRBJ1-1; 12 positions match TRBD1. CDR3 size: 17 residues. Germline V gene sequence: CDR1 SGHRS, CDR2 YFSETQ. J gave up 3 bases and V 4 bases, and 10 bases lay outside the gene matches. The whole variable domain, filled in from reference TRBV5-1 and TRBJ1-1, reads KAGVTQTPRYLIKTRGQQVTLSCSPISGHRSVSWYQQTPGQGLQFLFEYFSETQRNKGNFPGRFSGRQFSNSRSEMNVSTLELGDSALYLCASSVGTGGSEDTEAFFGQGTRLTVV.

The gene calls are TRBV6-2 or TRBV6-3 and TRBJ2-7; 11 bases are shared with TRBD2. From germline, CDR1 is MNHEY and CDR2 SVGEGT. V lost 2 bases, J lost 2 bases, and 8 bases stayed unmatched. The length of the CDR3 is 17 residues. This chain's CDR3 is CASSYGPLAGEAYEQYF. The DNA of the CDR3 is TGTGCCAGCAGTTACGGGCCACTAGCGGGAGAGGCCTACGAGCAGTACTTC.

J is TRBJ1-3 and V is TRBV13; TRBD1 matches at 9 bases. Germline V gene sequence: CDR1 PRHDT, CDR2 FYEKMQ (reference sequence). V shed 4 bases, J shed 4 bases, and the junction held 8 bases outside the gene matches. The CDR3 extends over 16 amino acids. CDR3 bases: TGTGCCAGCAGCTCGACACAGGGGGCGAGGGGAAACACCATATATTTT. As protein: CASSSTQGARGNTIYF.